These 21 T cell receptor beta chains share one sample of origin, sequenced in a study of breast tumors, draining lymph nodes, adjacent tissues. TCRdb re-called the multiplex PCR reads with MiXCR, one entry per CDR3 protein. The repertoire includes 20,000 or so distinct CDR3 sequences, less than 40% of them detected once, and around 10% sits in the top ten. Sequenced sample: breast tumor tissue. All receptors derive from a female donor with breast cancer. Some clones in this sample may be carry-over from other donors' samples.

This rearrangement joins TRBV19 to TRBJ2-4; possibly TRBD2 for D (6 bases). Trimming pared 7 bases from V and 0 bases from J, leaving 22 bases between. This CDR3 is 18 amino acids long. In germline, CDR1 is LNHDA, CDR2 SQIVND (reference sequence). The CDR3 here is CASTSGAWPLLAKNIQYF. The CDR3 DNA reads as TGTGCCAGTACATCGGGAGCCTGGCCCCTTTTAGCCAAAAACATTCAGTACTTC.

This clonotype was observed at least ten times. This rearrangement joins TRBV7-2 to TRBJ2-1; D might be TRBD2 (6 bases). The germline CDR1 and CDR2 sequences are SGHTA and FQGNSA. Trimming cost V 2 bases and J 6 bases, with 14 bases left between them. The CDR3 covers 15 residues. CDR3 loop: CASSLSGSGFNEQFF. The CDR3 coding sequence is TGTGCCAGCAGCTTATCCGGGAGTGGATTCAATGAGCAGTTCTTC.

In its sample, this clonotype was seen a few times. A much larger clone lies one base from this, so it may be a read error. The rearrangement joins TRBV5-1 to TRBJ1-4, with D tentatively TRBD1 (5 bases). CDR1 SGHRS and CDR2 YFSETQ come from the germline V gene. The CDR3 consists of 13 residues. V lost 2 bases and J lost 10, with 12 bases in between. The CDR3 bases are TGCGCCAGCAGCTTTACAGGCAAAGGAAAACTGTTTTTT. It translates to CASSFTGKGKLFF.

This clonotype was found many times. As DNA, the CDR3 is TGTGCCAGCGGGGGACAGGGACTCCAAGAGACCCAGTACTTC. Translating gives CASGGQGLQETQYF. The chain employs TRBV9 and TRBJ2-5; 9 bases match TRBD1. CDR3 length: 14 residues. Trimming took 7 bases from V and 1 from J; bases not matched to a gene: 5. CDR1 is SGDLS and CDR2 is YYNGEE in the germline V gene.

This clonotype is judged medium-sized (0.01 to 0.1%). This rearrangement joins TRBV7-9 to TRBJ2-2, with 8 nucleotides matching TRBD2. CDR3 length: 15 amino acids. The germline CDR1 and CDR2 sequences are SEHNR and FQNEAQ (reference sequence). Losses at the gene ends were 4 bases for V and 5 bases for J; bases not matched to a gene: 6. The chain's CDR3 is CASSSLAGETGELFF. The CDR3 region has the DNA TGTGCCAGCAGCTCGCTAGCGGGTGAAACCGGGGAGCTGTTTTTT.

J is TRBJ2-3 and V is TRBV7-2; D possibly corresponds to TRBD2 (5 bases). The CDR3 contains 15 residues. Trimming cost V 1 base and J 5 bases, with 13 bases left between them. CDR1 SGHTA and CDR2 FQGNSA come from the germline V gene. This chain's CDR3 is CASSLVGREGDTQYF. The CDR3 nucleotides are TGTGCCAGCAGCTTAGTCGGGCGCGAGGGAGATACGCAGTATTTT.

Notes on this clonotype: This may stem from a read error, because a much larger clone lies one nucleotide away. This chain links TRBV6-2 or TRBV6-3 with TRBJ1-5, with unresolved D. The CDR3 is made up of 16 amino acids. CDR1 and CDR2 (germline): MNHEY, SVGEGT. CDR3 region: CASSYIGVSSNQPRHF. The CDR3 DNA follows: TGTGCCAGCAGTTATATTGGGGTCAGTAGCAATCAGCCCCGGCATTTT.

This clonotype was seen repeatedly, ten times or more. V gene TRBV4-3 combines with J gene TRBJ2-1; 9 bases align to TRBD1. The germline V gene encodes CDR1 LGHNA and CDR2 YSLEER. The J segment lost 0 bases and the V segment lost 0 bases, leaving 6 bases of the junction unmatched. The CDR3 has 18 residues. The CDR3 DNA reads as TGCGCCAGCAGCCAAGATAGCCCGACAGGGGGCTCCTACAATGAGCAGTTCTTC. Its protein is CASSQDSPTGGSYNEQFF.

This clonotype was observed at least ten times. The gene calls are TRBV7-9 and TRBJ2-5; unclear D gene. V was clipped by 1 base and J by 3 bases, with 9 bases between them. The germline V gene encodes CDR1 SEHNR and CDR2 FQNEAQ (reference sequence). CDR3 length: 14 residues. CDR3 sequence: CASSLGSLKETQYF. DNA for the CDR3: TGTGCCAGCAGCTTAGGATCGTTGAAAGAGACCCAGTACTTC.

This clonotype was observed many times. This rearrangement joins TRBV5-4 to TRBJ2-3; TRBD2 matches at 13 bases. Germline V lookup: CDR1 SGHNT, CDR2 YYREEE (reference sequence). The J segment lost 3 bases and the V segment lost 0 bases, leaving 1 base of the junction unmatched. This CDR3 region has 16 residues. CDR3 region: CASSLGTSGSTDTQYF. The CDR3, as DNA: TGTGCCAGCAGCTTGGGGACTAGCGGGAGTACAGATACGCAGTATTTT.

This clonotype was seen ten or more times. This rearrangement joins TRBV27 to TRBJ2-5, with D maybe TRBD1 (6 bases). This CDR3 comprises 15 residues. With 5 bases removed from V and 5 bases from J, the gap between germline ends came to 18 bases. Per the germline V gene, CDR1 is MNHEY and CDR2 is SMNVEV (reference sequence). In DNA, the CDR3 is TGTGCCAGCAGTCCAAGGGCGGACAGCAGGGAGACCCAGTACTTC. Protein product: CASSPRADSRETQYF.

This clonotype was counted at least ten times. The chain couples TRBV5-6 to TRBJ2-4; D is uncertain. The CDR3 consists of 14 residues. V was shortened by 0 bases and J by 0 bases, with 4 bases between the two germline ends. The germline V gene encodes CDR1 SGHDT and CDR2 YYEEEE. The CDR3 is CASSLGLAKNIQYF. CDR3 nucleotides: TGTGCCAGCAGCTTGGGGCTAGCCAAAAACATTCAGTACTTC.

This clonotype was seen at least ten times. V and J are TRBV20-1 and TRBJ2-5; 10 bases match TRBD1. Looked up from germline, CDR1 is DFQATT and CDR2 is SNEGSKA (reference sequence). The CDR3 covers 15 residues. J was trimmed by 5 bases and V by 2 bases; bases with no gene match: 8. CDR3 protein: CSARRPGQGPETQYF. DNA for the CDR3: TGCAGTGCTAGAAGACCGGGACAGGGGCCCGAGACCCAGTACTTC.

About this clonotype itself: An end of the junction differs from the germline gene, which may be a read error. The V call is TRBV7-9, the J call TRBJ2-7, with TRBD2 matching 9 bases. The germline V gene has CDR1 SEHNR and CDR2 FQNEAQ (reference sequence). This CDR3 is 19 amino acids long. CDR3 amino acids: CASSLAVGSGRLLSYEQYF. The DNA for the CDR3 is TGTGCCAGCAGCTTAGCGGTCGGTAGCGGGAGATTGCTCTCCTATGAGCAGTACTTC. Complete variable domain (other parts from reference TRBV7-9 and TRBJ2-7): DTGVSQNPRHKITKRGQNVTFRCDPISEHNRLYWYRQTLGQGPEFLTYFQNEAQLEKSRLLSDRFSAERPKGSFSTLEIQRTEQGDSAMYLCASSLAVGSGRLLSYEQYFGPGTRLTVT.

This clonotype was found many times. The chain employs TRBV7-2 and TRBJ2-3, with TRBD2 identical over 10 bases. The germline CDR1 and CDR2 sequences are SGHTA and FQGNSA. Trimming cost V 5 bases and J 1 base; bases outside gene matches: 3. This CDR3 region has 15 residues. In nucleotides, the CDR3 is TGTGCCAGCAGCCCAAGCGGGAGGGGCACAGATACGCAGTATTTT. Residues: CASSPSGRGTDTQYF.

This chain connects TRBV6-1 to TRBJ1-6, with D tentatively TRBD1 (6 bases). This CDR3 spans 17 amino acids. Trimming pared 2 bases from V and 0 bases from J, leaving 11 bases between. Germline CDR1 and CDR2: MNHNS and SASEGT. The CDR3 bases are TGTGCCAGCAGTGAAACCAACAGGGCCTCCTATAATTCACCCCTCCACTTT. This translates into CASSETNRASYNSPLHF.

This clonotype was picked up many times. The chain's CDR3 is CSARASWNTGELFF. The CDR3 region has the DNA TGCAGTGCTAGGGCTAGCTGGAACACCGGGGAGCTGTTTTTT. The chain recombines TRBV20-1 with TRBJ2-2, with D perhaps matching TRBD2 (5 bases). With 3 bases removed from V and 1 base from J, the gap between germline ends came to 9 bases. Per the germline V gene, CDR1 is DFQATT and CDR2 is SNEGSKA (reference sequence). This CDR3 spans 14 amino acids.

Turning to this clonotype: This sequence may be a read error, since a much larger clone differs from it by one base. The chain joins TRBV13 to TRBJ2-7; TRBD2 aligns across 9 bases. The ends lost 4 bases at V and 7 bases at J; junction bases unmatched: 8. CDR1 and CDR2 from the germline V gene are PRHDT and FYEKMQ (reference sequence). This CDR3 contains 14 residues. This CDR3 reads CASSSNSGLAEQYF. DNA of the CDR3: TGTGCCAGCAGCTCCAACAGCGGACTAGCGGAGCAGTACTTC.

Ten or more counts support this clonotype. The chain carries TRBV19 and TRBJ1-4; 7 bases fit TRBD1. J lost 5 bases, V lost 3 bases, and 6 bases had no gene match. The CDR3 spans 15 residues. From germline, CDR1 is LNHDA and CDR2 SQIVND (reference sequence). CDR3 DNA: TGTGCCAGTAGTATTCAGGGGACAGAGAATGAAAAACTGTTTTTT. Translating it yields CASSIQGTENEKLFF.

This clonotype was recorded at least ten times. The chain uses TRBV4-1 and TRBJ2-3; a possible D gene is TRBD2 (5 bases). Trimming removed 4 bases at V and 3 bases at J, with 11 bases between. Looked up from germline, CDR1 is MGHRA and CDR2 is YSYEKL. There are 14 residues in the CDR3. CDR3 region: CASSLREQTDTQYF. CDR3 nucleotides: TGCGCCAGCAGCCTTAGGGAGCAGACAGATACGCAGTATTTT.

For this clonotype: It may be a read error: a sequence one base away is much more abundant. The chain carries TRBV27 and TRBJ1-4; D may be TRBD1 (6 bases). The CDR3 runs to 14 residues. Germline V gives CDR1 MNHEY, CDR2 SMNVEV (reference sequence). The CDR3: CASRARQGNEELFF. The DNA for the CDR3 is TGTGCCAGCAGAGCAAGGCAGGGGAATGAAGAACTGTTTTTT.